These 30 T cell receptor beta chains came from one sample sequenced in a study of blood T cell repertoires in COVID-19. Using immunoSEQ multiplex PCR, the repertoire was profiled, and TCRdb retains in-frame clones only, with some absent. The sample carries more than 200,000 clones, roughly 83% recorded once. Source material: peripheral blood. All receptors derive from an elderly man with acute or convalescent COVID-19.

The chain carries TRBV6-2 or TRBV6-3 and TRBJ2-7, with D maybe TRBD1 (7 bases). The CDR3 spans 15 residues. Deletions cut 1 base from V and 3 bases from J, with 13 bases between. Germline loops: CDR1 MNHEY, CDR2 SVGEGT. CDR3 region: CASSYWGRGDYEQYF. Written as DNA, the CDR3 is TGTGCCAGCAGTTACTGGGGCAGGGGGGACTACGAGCAGTACTTC.

This chain uses TRBV24-1 with TRBJ2-5; D is possibly TRBD1 (6 bases). The CDR3 covers 14 residues. CDR1 KGHDR and CDR2 SFDVKD come from the germline V gene. Trimming stripped 5 bases from V and 5 bases from J, with 14 bases between. The CDR3 region has the DNA TGTGCCACCAGTGCGCAGGGGCCGTGGGAGACCCAGTACTTC. Its protein product is CATSAQGPWETQYF.

The chain is built from TRBV4-2 and TRBJ1-6; D remains ambiguous. CDR1 is LGHNA, CDR2 YNFKEQ, per germline. The CDR3 has 16 residues. The V end was cut by 0 bases, the J end by 0 bases, with 6 bases between. Here the CDR3 DNA reads TGTGCCAGCAGCCAAGAACTCTACTCCTATAATTCACCCCTCCACTTT. It yields the protein CASSQELYSYNSPLHF.

The sample holds one count of this clone. As DNA, the CDR3 is TGTGCCAGCAGCTTTCGGGGGGCTCGTTACAATGAGCAGTTCTTC. Amino acid sequence: CASSFRGARYNEQFF. The rearrangement links TRBV7-2 to TRBJ2-1, with D tentatively TRBD2 (7 bases). Germline assignment: CDR1 SGHTA and CDR2 FQGNSA. The germline V and J ends were trimmed by 3 bases and 4 bases, with 13 bases remaining between them. The CDR3 loop spans 15 amino acids. Based on the CDR3 plus reference TRBV7-2 and TRBJ2-1, the full variable domain is GAGVSQSPSNKVTEKGKDVELRCDPISGHTALYWYRQSLGQGLEFLIYFQGNSAPDKSGLPSDRFSAERTGGSVSTLTIQRTQQEDSAVYLCASSFRGARYNEQFFGPGTRLTVL.

This clone was detected only a few times. The rearrangement joins TRBV6-5 to TRBJ1-3; D is possibly TRBD1 (6 bases). The V end was cut by 8 bases, the J end by 0 bases, with 14 bases between. Per germline, CDR1 MNHEY and CDR2 SVGAGI. The CDR3 extends over 15 amino acids. DNA of the CDR3: TGTGCCAGCGGGGACAAAAGGAGCTCTGGAAACACCATATATTTT. Protein sequence: CASGDKRSSGNTIYF.

The genes are TRBV7-9 and TRBJ2-3; D perhaps matches TRBD2 (7 bases). Germline lookup yields CDR1 SEHNR and CDR2 FQNEAQ (reference sequence). CDR3 length: 16 residues. The germline V and J ends were trimmed by 1 base and 2 bases, with 13 bases remaining between them. The CDR3 region has the DNA TGTGCCAGCAGCTTAGGGCGGGGGCCTTACACAGATACGCAGTATTTT. Translation gives CASSLGRGPYTDTQYF. The full variable domain, its missing parts supplied by reference TRBV7-9 and TRBJ2-3, is DTGVSQNPRHKITKRGQNVTFRCDPISEHNRLYWYRQTLGQGPEFLTYFQNEAQLEKSRLLSDRFSAERPKGSFSTLEIQRTEQGDSAMYLCASSLGRGPYTDTQYFGPGTRLTVL.

The gene calls are TRBV2 and TRBJ2-3, with 8 bases identical to TRBD2. V was clipped by 8 bases and J by 8 bases; unmatched bases: 9. Germline V CDR1 and CDR2: SNHLY, FYNNEI. This CDR3 spans 13 amino acids. The CDR3 DNA reads as TGTGCCAGCCTCACAGCGGGAGAGAGTACGCAGTATTTT. It is translated as CASLTAGESTQYF.

This chain links TRBV2 with TRBJ2-4, with D perhaps matching TRBD2 (6 bases). This CDR3 region has 15 residues. Between the trimmed V and J ends, which lost 7 bases and 3 bases, there was a span of 16 bases. Germline V gene sequence: CDR1 SNHLY, CDR2 FYNNEI. The DNA of the CDR3 is TGTGCCAGCACCGATAGACTAGTTGTCAAAAACATTCAGTACTTC. This codes for CASTDRLVVKNIQYF.

The J gene is TRBJ2-5, the V gene TRBV7-2, with TRBD1 identical over 11 bases. This CDR3 has 16 residues. In germline, CDR1 is SGHTA, CDR2 FQGNSA. J gave up 7 bases and V 3 bases, and 10 bases lay outside the gene matches. The CDR3 here is CASSLRGTGGFGTQYF. Written as DNA, the CDR3 is TGTGCCAGCAGCTTGCGGGGGACAGGGGGTTTTGGGACCCAGTACTTC.

The chain employs TRBV6-5 and TRBJ2-7; TRBD1 agrees at 9 bases. Losses at the gene ends were 6 bases for V and 5 bases for J; bases not matched to a gene: 5. Looked up from germline, CDR1 is MNHEY and CDR2 is SVGAGI. This CDR3 has 13 amino acids. CDR3 sequence (DNA): TGTGCCAGCAGCGGGACAGGGAACCACGAGCAGTACTTC. Protein product: CASSGTGNHEQYF.

The V call is TRBV28, the J call TRBJ1-2; no clear D gene. The CDR3 totals 13 residues. Trimming took off 7 bases at V and 8 bases at J, with 17 bases between the two ends. CDR1 is MDHEN and CDR2 is SYDVKM in the germline V gene. CDR3 residues: CASTPYSVRGYTF. The CDR3, as DNA: TGTGCCAGCACCCCCTACTCGGTCCGGGGCTACACCTTC.

The chain couples TRBV1 to TRBJ2-1; whether TRBD2, the table's D call, matches the DNA was not checked. TRBV1 constitutes a pseudogene. CDR3 length equals 16 residues. The CDR3 bases are TGCACCAGCAGCCAAGGTCGCGGGAGCTCCTACAATGAGCAGTTCTTC. Amino acids: CTSSQGRGSSYNEQFF.

The chain carries TRBV6-5 and TRBJ1-2; 9 bases fit TRBD1. Germline V CDR1 and CDR2: MNHEY, SVGAGI. J was trimmed by 6 bases and V by 8 bases; bases with no gene match: 4. The CDR3 has 12 residues. Here the CDR3 reads CASGDRDDGYTF. The CDR3 DNA is TGTGCCAGCGGGGACAGGGACGATGGCTACACCTTC.

This clone was seen once. The J gene is TRBJ2-4, the V gene TRBV7-2; TRBD1 agrees at 7 bases. The V segment lost 5 bases and the J segment 12 bases; nucleotides outside the gene matches: 10. The CDR3 contains 13 residues. Germline V gene lookup returns CDR1 SGHTA and CDR2 FQGNSA. In DNA, the CDR3 is TGTGCCAGCAGCACACCAACGACAGGGACTCAGTACTTC. Its translation is CASSTPTTGTQYF.

This chain connects TRBV7-8 to TRBJ2-3; TRBD1 is a possible D gene (6 bases). The germline V and J ends were trimmed by 4 bases and 2 bases, with 7 bases remaining between them. This CDR3 region has 13 residues. Germline CDR1 is SGHVS and CDR2 is FQNEAQ. The CDR3 region is CASSSGVTDTQYF. The CDR3 coding sequence is TGTGCCAGCAGCTCAGGGGTCACAGATACGCAGTATTTT.

The chain uses TRBV24-1 and TRBJ1-2, with 8 bases matching TRBD1. V lost 2 bases to trimming and J lost 8 bases; unmatched junction nucleotides: 12. From germline, CDR1 is KGHDR and CDR2 SFDVKD. The CDR3 runs 16 residues. CDR3 nucleotide sequence: TGTGCCACCAGTGATTCCGGACAGGGAACTCTACGCGGCTACACCTTC. As protein: CATSDSGQGTLRGYTF.

This clone has only a few counts. The chain couples TRBV19 to TRBJ2-3, with TRBD1 matching 8 bases. V dropped 5 bases and J dropped 6; count of bases not matched to a gene: 10. In germline, CDR1 is LNHDA, CDR2 SQIVND (reference sequence). The CDR3 length is 15 residues. In DNA, the CDR3 is TGTGCCAGTAGTGATACAGGGGGAACTGCGGATACGCAGTATTTT. Its translation: CASSDTGGTADTQYF.

The chain recombines TRBV6-5 with TRBJ1-5, with unresolved D. The CDR3 contains 15 residues. Germline lookup yields CDR1 MNHEY and CDR2 SVGAGI. The V end lost 0 bases, the J end lost 6 bases, and 12 bases lay between the germline ends. The CDR3 DNA is TGTGCCAGCAGTTACTCGAGAGTGTTTGGTCAGCCCCAGCATTTT. This gives the protein CASSYSRVFGQPQHF.

The V and J genes are TRBV25-1 and TRBJ2-6, with TRBD1 identical over 8 bases. Germline CDR1 MGHDK, CDR2 SYGVNS. J was trimmed by 0 bases and V by 0 bases; bases with no gene match: 4. This CDR3 region has 18 residues. The CDR3 DNA sequence: TGTGCCAGCAGTGAATATACTGGGACAGGCTCTGGGGCCAACGTCCTGACTTTC. It encodes CASSEYTGTGSGANVLTF.

V is TRBV28 and J is TRBJ1-3; the D gene is possibly TRBD1 (5 bases). The germline CDR1 and CDR2 sequences are MDHEN and SYDVKM. CDR3 length equals 15 residues. The ends were cut back, 5 bases at V and 2 bases at J, with 13 bases in the middle. CDR3 sequence: CASSQGRATGNTIYF. In nucleotides, the CDR3 is TGTGCCAGCAGTCAGGGTCGGGCCACTGGAAACACCATATATTTT.

The chain carries TRBV19 and TRBJ1-2; D might be TRBD1 (5 bases). With 3 bases removed from V and 7 bases from J, the gap between germline ends came to 12 bases. The germline V gene encodes CDR1 LNHDA and CDR2 SQIVND (reference sequence). The CDR3 length is 13 residues. The CDR3 DNA sequence: TGTGCCAGTAGTATGAGACAGCAAGGTGGCTACACCTTC. Translating it yields CASSMRQQGGYTF.

This clone was found a few times. The rearrangement uses TRBV18 and TRBJ1-1; D is possibly TRBD1 (6 bases). The CDR3 has 14 residues. Germline-derived CDR1 and CDR2 are KGHSH and LQKENI. The V gene lost 3 bases and the J gene lost 7 bases, with 15 bases spanning the gap. The CDR3 DNA reads as TGTGCCAGCTCACCGGGAGGGGGAGCTATTGAAGCTTTCTTT. Translation: CASSPGGGAIEAFF.

V usage is TRBV9 and J usage is TRBJ1-2; no clear D. Trimming stripped 2 bases from V and 0 bases from J, with 8 bases between. Germline assignment: CDR1 SGDLS and CDR2 YYNGEE. The CDR3 length is 14 residues. CDR3 sequence: CASSVGRSNYGYTF. DNA of the CDR3: TGTGCCAGCAGCGTGGGCAGATCTAACTATGGCTACACCTTC. The full variable domain, rest sourced from reference TRBV9 and TRBJ1-2, is DSGVTQTPKHLITATGQRVTLRCSPRSGDLSVYWYQQSLDQGLQFLIQYYNGEERAKGNILERFSAQQFPDLHSELNLSSLELGDSALYFCASSVGRSNYGYTFGSGTRLTVV.

Only a few counts were recorded for this clone. The chain uses TRBV29-1 and TRBJ2-7, with 12 bases aligning to TRBD2. CDR3 size: 14 residues. Trimming removed 5 bases from V and 5 bases from J; junction bases left unmatched: 7. Germline CDR1 is SQVTM and CDR2 is ANQGSEA. The CDR3 spells CSVTGLAGRHEQYF. The DNA for the CDR3 is TGCAGCGTTACAGGACTAGCGGGACGACACGAGCAGTACTTC.

V is TRBV5-1 and J is TRBJ2-7; tentatively, D is TRBD1 (6 bases). The length of the CDR3 is 15 residues. Trimming left V 6 bases short and J 0 bases short, with 16 bases between. From germline, CDR1 is SGHRS and CDR2 YFSETQ. The CDR3, as DNA: TGCGCCAGCACCGAGTACAGGGCCAGCTCCTACGAGCAGTACTTC. Its protein product is CASTEYRASSYEQYF. Combining the CDR3 with reference TRBV5-1 and TRBJ2-7 gives the whole variable domain KAGVTQTPRYLIKTRGQQVTLSCSPISGHRSVSWYQQTPGQGLQFLFEYFSETQRNKGNFPGRFSGRQFSNSRSEMNVSTLELGDSALYLCASTEYRASSYEQYFGPGTRLTVT.

The CDR3 loop is CASSLGGVSYEQYF. The CDR3 nucleotides are TGCGCCAGCAGCCTTGGAGGGGTCTCCTACGAGCAGTACTTC. The chain couples TRBV5-1 to TRBJ2-7, with D possibly being TRBD2 (6 bases). The germline CDR1 and CDR2 sequences are SGHRS and YFSETQ. V gave up 4 bases and J gave up 0 bases, with 11 bases separating them. This CDR3 has 14 residues.

This chain joins TRBV7-8 and TRBJ2-7, with 13 bases lining up with TRBD2. Per germline, CDR1 SGHVS and CDR2 FQNEAQ. V lost 2 bases and J lost 6; bases outside the gene matches: 7. This CDR3 contains 16 residues. The CDR3 bases are TGTGCCAGCAGCTTAAAACGACTAGCGGGAGGCCCCGAGCAGTACTTC. This sequence encodes CASSLKRLAGGPEQYF.

CDR3 sequence reads: CASSPPGQPQHF. CDR3 DNA: TGTGCCAGCAGCCCGCCCGGTCAGCCCCAGCATTTT. V is TRBV7-2 and J is TRBJ1-5, with D uncertain. V lost 5 bases, J lost 6 bases, and 8 bases lay in between. Germline lookup yields CDR1 SGHTA and CDR2 FQGNSA. The CDR3 sequence is 12 residues long.

The gene calls are TRBV19 and TRBJ1-3, with 7 positions matching TRBD1. In germline, CDR1 is LNHDA, CDR2 SQIVND (reference sequence). V was pared by 6 bases and J by 0 bases, with 8 bases of the junction left unmatched. This CDR3 comprises 16 residues. DNA of the CDR3: TGTGCCAGTAGCGACTTTGACAGGGTCTCTGGAAACACCATATATTTT. It encodes CASSDFDRVSGNTIYF.

J is TRBJ2-2 and V is TRBV6-5; 13 nucleotides agree with TRBD2. Germline-derived CDR1 and CDR2 are MNHEY and SVGAGI. The CDR3 spans 15 residues. With 7 bases clipped from V and 5 bases from J, the junction kept 4 bases outside the gene matches. The CDR3 reads CASKGLAGETGELFF. In DNA, the CDR3 is TGTGCCAGCAAAGGACTAGCGGGGGAGACCGGGGAGCTGTTTTTT.